The 20 T cell receptor beta chains presented below share a single source sample, sequenced in a study of T cell responses to AZD1222 COVID-19 vaccine. Assay: immunoSEQ multiplex PCR; the TCRdb copy retains only in-frame clones and omits some. The sample records about 180,000 clones, 88% being singletons. Sequenced here: peripheral blood, sampled 28 days after the second AZD1222 dose. These receptors originate from an adult who received the AZD1222 COVID-19 vaccine.

There are a few counts of this clone. Written as DNA, the CDR3 is TGTGCCAGCAGTGAGATGAGGGGCAGGGGCAATCAGCCCCAGCATTTT. This encodes CASSEMRGRGNQPQHF. The chain employs TRBV6-1 and TRBJ1-5; perhaps TRBD1 as D (5 bases). Germline values: CDR1 MNHNS, CDR2 SASEGT. The germline V and J ends were trimmed by 3 bases and 2 bases, with 14 bases remaining between them. The CDR3 totals 16 residues.

The rearrangement joins TRBV10-3 to TRBJ1-1; 8 bases line up with TRBD1. The CDR3 consists of 13 residues. Germline V gene lookup returns CDR1 ENHRY and CDR2 SYGVKD. V was pared by 10 bases and J by 1 base, with 5 bases of the junction left unmatched. The CDR3 is CATGTGQNTEAFF. The CDR3 DNA sequence: TGTGCCACGGGGACAGGCCAGAACACTGAAGCTTTCTTT.

The rearrangement joins TRBV7-3 to TRBJ1-1, with 7 bases identical to TRBD1. The junction had 7 bases not matched to a gene; V was cut back by 2 bases and J by 4 bases. The V gene's germline CDR1 is SGHTA and CDR2 FQGTGA. This CDR3 has 15 amino acids. DNA for the CDR3: TGTGCCAGCAGCTTACAGGCAGGGGGGTCCACTGAAGCTTTCTTT. Amino acid sequence: CASSLQAGGSTEAFF.

This chain links TRBV6-5 with TRBJ1-1; D may be TRBD1 (5 bases). The CDR3 is 14 residues long. Germline values: CDR1 MNHEY, CDR2 SVGAGI. Trimming left V 6 bases short and J 1 base short, with 12 bases between. CDR3 nucleotides: TGTGCCAGCAGCCTTGGGGGGAGGAACACTGAAGCTTTCTTT. Its protein product is CASSLGGRNTEAFF.

The chain employs TRBV19 and TRBJ2-7, with D perhaps assigned TRBD1 or TRBD2 (5 bases each). V shed 6 bases and J shed 5 bases, with 17 bases lying between them. The CDR3 length is 14 residues. Germline V gene data show CDR1 as LNHDA and CDR2 as SQIVND (reference sequence). For the CDR3, the DNA is TGTGCCAGTAGCTACGGGGCTCGCCTTGACGAGCAGTACTTC. It translates to CASSYGARLDEQYF.

The rearrangement links TRBV10-3 to TRBJ1-6; D is unclear. Between the trimmed V and J ends, which lost 2 bases and 11 bases, there was a span of 7 bases. CDR3 length: 12 amino acids. Germline assignment: CDR1 ENHRY and CDR2 SYGVKD. This CDR3 is CAISEGSPPLHF. For the CDR3, the DNA is TGTGCCATCAGTGAGGGGAGCCCACCCCTCCACTTT.

CDR3 in amino acids: CAWGQSAMVEQYF. The CDR3 DNA reads TGTGCCTGGGGCCAAAGTGCTATGGTCGAGCAGTACTTC. The chain is built from TRBV30 and TRBJ2-7; the D is unclear. The CDR3 covers 13 residues. Germline lookup yields CDR1 GTSNPN and CDR2 SVGIG (reference sequence). The germline V and J ends were trimmed by 5 bases and 6 bases, with 17 bases remaining between them.

This sequence joins TRBV27 and TRBJ2-7; perhaps TRBD2 as D (5 bases). This CDR3 comprises 13 residues. Trimming took off 3 bases at V and 7 bases at J, with 13 bases between the two ends. Germline V gene lookup returns CDR1 MNHEY and CDR2 SMNVEV (reference sequence). DNA of the CDR3: TGTGCCAGCAGTTTTACGGGGTTGCGGGAGCAGTACTTC. Protein: CASSFTGLREQYF.

The chain employs TRBV2 and TRBJ1-1; D ambiguous. Trimming shortened V by 6 bases and J by 0 bases, and 8 bases separated the two germline ends. CDR1 is SNHLY and CDR2 is FYNNEI in the germline V gene. This CDR3 is built from 13 residues. The CDR3 coding sequence is TGTGCCAGCAGCATAAATATGAACACTGAAGCTTTCTTT. As protein: CASSINMNTEAFF.

The chain has TRBV27 and TRBJ2-1; 7 positions match TRBD1. Germline V CDR1 and CDR2: MNHEY, SMNVEV (reference sequence). This CDR3 is 14 amino acids long. Germline trimming cut 6 bases from V and 2 bases from J; bases unmatched to any gene: 4. For the CDR3, the DNA is TGTGCCAGCAGCGACAGGGCGGCCTACAATGAGCAGTTCTTC. Its protein is CASSDRAAYNEQFF.

This clone was seen more than once but under ten times. The chain links TRBV18 to TRBJ1-2; 7 nucleotides align to TRBD1. The J segment lost 1 base and the V segment lost 1 base, leaving 9 bases of the junction unmatched. The CDR3 extends over 17 amino acids. Germline V gene data show CDR1 as KGHSH and CDR2 as LQKENI. The CDR3 region has the DNA TGTGCCAGCTCACCACTTGCTCAGACAGGGAGTAACTATGGCTACACCTTC. Translated, it gives CASSPLAQTGSNYGYTF.

The V call is TRBV3-1 (or the pseudogene TRBV3-2), the J call TRBJ2-7, with a weak D call TRBD1 (7 bases). Trimming took 4 bases from V and 6 from J, leaving 16 bases between them. The CDR3 runs to 14 residues. The germline gives CDR1 LGHDT, CDR2 YNNKEL (reference sequence). In DNA, the CDR3 is TGTGCCAGCAGCCCAGGGGGGCAGGGAGGCGAGCAGTACTTC. Translating gives CASSPGGQGGEQYF.

CDR3 region: CASSIWAARGGDGYTF. The DNA of the CDR3 is TGTGCCAGTAGTATATGGGCAGCCCGGGGTGGCGATGGCTACACCTTC. V gene TRBV19 combines with J gene TRBJ1-2; D call uncertain. Trimming pared 2 bases from V and 6 bases from J, leaving 19 bases between. Germline V lookup: CDR1 LNHDA, CDR2 SQIVND (reference sequence). CDR3 length: 16 residues.

The chain couples TRBV27 to TRBJ2-3; 7 positions agree with TRBD1. Unmatched junction bases numbered 10, after V lost 5 bases and J lost 2 bases. CDR3 length equals 16 residues. Per germline, CDR1 MNHEY and CDR2 SMNVEV (reference sequence). CDR3 in DNA: TGTGCCAGCAGTCTACTCCGGACAGGCCCCACAGATACGCAGTATTTT. Protein sequence: CASSLLRTGPTDTQYF.

This chain connects TRBV7-3 to TRBJ1-2, with 9 bases aligning to TRBD1. The V segment lost 4 bases and the J segment 4 bases; nucleotides outside the gene matches: 7. The CDR3 is 15 amino acids. The germline gives CDR1 SGHTA, CDR2 FQGTGA. For the CDR3, the DNA is TGTGCCAGCAGCTCGGGACAGGGCGATGGCTATGGCTACACCTTC. Its protein product is CASSSGQGDGYGYTF.

The CDR3 is CAISEPQGKMNTEAFF. Here the CDR3 DNA reads TGTGCCATCAGTGAGCCCCAGGGTAAAATGAACACTGAAGCTTTCTTT. This chain connects TRBV10-3 to TRBJ1-1; D might be TRBD1 (5 bases). Trimming removed 2 bases from V and 0 bases from J, with 13 bases in between. The CDR3 covers 16 residues. Germline V gene sequence: CDR1 ENHRY, CDR2 SYGVKD.

This clone was seen once. The rearrangement joins TRBV7-9 to TRBJ2-3; D ambiguous. Trimming removed 6 bases at V and 6 bases at J, with 10 bases between. The length of the CDR3 is 12 residues. Germline assignment: CDR1 SEHNR and CDR2 FQNEAQ (reference sequence). CDR3 in amino acids: CASRSVSDTQYF. Here the CDR3 DNA reads TGTGCCAGCAGGTCGGTGAGCGATACGCAGTATTTT.

The V and J genes are TRBV28 and TRBJ1-3; no clear D gene. The CDR3 loop spans 16 amino acids. V dropped 1 base and J dropped 0 bases, with 10 bases sitting between them. Germline V gene data show CDR1 as MDHEN and CDR2 as SYDVKM. The CDR3 loop reads CASSLLGSSSGNTIYF. CDR3 bases: TGTGCCAGCAGTTTATTAGGCAGTTCCTCTGGAAACACCATATATTTT.

The chain carries TRBV19 and TRBJ2-7, with TRBD1 matching 11 bases. Unmatched junction bases numbered 10, after V lost 5 bases and J lost 4 bases. CDR1 is LNHDA and CDR2 is SQIVND in the germline V gene (reference sequence). This CDR3 has 16 residues. CDR3 region: CASSPWTGGKLYEQYF. The CDR3 DNA follows: TGTGCCAGTAGTCCCTGGACAGGGGGCAAGTTATACGAGCAGTACTTC.

This chain uses TRBV5-1 with TRBJ1-2; 7 bases map to TRBD1. The CDR3 sequence is 16 residues long. V was clipped by 3 bases and J by 1 base; unmatched bases: 9. The germline CDR1 and CDR2 sequences are SGHRS and YFSETQ. CDR3 amino acids: CASSSTPGQNNYGYTF. The DNA for the CDR3 is TGCGCCAGCAGCTCGACCCCGGGACAGAATAACTATGGCTACACCTTC.